This T cell receptor (beta chain) was obtained from a study of T cells in Graves' hyperthyroidism and ophthalmopathy. The CDR3 totals 15 residues. V shed 2 bases and J 6 bases; nucleotides not matched to a gene: 6. Based on clinical symptoms, serum thyroxine and TRAb, thyroid ultrasound and orbital computed tomography, diagnoses were reached. RNA transcripts were the template for amplifying TCR beta CDR3 regions. The TCR CDR3 was amplified in a first-round RT-PCR using the HTBI primer set. TCRdb processed the multiplex PCR reads anew with MiXCR; each CDR3 protein has one entry. Among 200,000 to 250,000 distinct CDR3 sequences listed, roughly 17% were seen once. This clonotype was detected ten times or more. As yet, its antigen is unknown. General study points: Most clonotypes expanded in thyroid above 0.001 were likewise present in blood. Ophthalmopathy, as predicted by the model, came a median approximately 6.5 months after the prediction.

The chain uses TRBV12-3 or TRBV12-4 and TRBJ2-1; 8 bases fit TRBD2. This sequence was found in a man aged 45-65 years with Graves' hyperthyroidism. What was sequenced was blood. The CDR3 protein is CASSLTGTRGNEQFF. Written as DNA, the CDR3 is TGTGCCAGCAGTTTAACCGGGACTAGAGGCAATGAGCAGTTCTTC.